This T cell receptor (beta chain) was obtained from a study of blood T cell repertoires in COVID-19. Study overall: T cells, B-cell-depleted T cells, or PBMCs provided the cDNA or gDNA that served as material.

TCRdb keeps only in-frame clones here, not all; method: immunoSEQ multiplex PCR. The profile covers about 180,000 clones, with 70% to 90% appearing a single time and less than 2% taken by the ten largest. After removal of 5 bases from V and 4 bases from J, the junction contained 6 bases not matched to a gene. Per germline, CDR1 SEHNR and CDR2 FQNEAQ (reference sequence). The CDR3 consists of 14 residues. Specimen: peripheral blood. The chain links TRBV7-9 to TRBJ2-7, with 9 nucleotides matching TRBD1. The sequence derives from a man between 18 and 29 years old who had recovered from COVID-19. In nucleotides, the CDR3 is TGTGCCAGCAGCCACCGGGACAGGGTATACGAGCAGTACTTC. Residues: CASSHRDRVYEQYF.